This T cell receptor beta chain originates from a study of T cell responses to AZD1222 COVID-19 vaccine. Produced via immunoSEQ multiplex PCR; TCRdb's table is partial and in-frame only. The table lists more than 65,000 clones, 86% of them singletons. Germline V gene lookup returns CDR1 MDHEN and CDR2 SYDVKM. The CDR3 covers 18 residues. V lost 5 bases and J lost 2; bases outside the gene matches: 13. Findings of the study overall: Baseline testing showed seropositivity in only a handful of AZD1222 recipients. The donor group comprised mostly white British people and more females; the analysis possibly underestimated clonal diversity. The breadth and depth of Spike-specific TCRs increased once two AZD1222 doses had been given. Repertoires were obtained only post-peak T cell response.

A word on this clone: Its antigen is not identified.

The chain joins TRBV28 to TRBJ1-5; 9 positions agree with TRBD1. This TCR was sampled from an adult in good health. The specimen comprised peripheral blood, sampled on day 0 of AZD1222 vaccination. The CDR3 region is CASSETGGGGLGNQPQHF. CDR3 DNA: TGTGCCAGCAGTGAGACAGGGGGGGGAGGTTTAGGCAATCAGCCCCAGCATTTT.